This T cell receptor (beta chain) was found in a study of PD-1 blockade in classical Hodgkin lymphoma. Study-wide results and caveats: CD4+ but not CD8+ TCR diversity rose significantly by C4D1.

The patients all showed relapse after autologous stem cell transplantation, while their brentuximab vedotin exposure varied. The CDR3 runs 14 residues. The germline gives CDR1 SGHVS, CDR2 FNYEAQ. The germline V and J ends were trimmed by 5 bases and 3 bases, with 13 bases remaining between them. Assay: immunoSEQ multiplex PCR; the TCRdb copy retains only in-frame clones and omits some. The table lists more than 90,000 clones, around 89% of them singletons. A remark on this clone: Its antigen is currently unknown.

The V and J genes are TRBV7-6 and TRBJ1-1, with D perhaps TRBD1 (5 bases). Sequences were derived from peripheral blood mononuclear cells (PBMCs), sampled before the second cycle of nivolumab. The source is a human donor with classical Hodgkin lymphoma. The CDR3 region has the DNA TGTGCCAGCAGCACGGGGGTTCGTGACACTGAAGCTTTCTTT. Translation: CASSTGVRDTEAFF. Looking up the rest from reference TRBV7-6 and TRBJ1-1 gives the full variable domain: GAGVSQSPRYKVTKRGQDVALRCDPISGHVSLYWYRQALGQGPEFLTYFNYEAQQDKSGLPNDRFSAERPEGSISTLTIQRTEQRDSAMYRCASSTGVRDTEAFFGQGTRLTVV.